Reported below is one T cell receptor (beta chain). Its specificity is unknown. The sample is drawn from a study of CD4 T cells in relation to SARS-CoV-2 and coronaviruses. Study-level information: Median patient age was nearly 40 years, spanning 21 to 72 years.

Clones were sequenced by immunoSEQ multiplex PCR, and TCRdb holds only the in-frame ones, with some missing. Seen here are about 43,000 clones, more than 65% observed once, and the top ten hold 1.4%. Unmatched junction bases numbered 11, after V lost 0 bases and J lost 7 bases. Germline V gene sequence: CDR1 MGHRA, CDR2 YSYEKL. The CDR3 extends over 16 amino acids. Naive or memory CD4+ cells were cultured 1:1 with T cell-depleted PBMCs plus CEF. The sample was naive CD4+ T cells from PBMCs, cultured in vitro. Subset meaning: naive CD4+ T cells isolated by negative enrichment. The V call is TRBV4-1, the J call TRBJ2-7; 8 nucleotides match TRBD1. This receptor was taken from an adult with COVID-19. This CDR3 is CASSQEAAGGAWEQYF. Written as DNA, the CDR3 is TGCGCCAGCAGCCAAGAGGCGGCAGGGGGCGCGTGGGAGCAGTACTTC.